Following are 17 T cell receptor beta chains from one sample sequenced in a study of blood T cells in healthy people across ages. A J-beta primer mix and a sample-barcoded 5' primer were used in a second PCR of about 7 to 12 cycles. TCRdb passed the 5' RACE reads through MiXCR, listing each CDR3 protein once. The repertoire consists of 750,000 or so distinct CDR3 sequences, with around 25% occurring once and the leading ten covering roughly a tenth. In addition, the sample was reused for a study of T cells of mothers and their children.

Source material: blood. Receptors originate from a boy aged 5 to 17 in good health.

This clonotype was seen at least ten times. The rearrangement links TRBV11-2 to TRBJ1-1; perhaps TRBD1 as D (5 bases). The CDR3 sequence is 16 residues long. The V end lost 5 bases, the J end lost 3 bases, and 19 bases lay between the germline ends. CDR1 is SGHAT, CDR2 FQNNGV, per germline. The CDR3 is CASSPRRGSGDTEAFF. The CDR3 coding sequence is TGTGCCAGCAGCCCCAGACGGGGGTCGGGGGACACTGAAGCTTTCTTT.

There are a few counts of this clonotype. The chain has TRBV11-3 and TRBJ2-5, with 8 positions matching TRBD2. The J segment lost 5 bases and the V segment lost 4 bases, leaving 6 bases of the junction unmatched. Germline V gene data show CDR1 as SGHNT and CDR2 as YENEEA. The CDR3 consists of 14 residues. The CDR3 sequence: CASSSLGTRETQYF. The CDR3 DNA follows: TGTGCCAGCAGCTCCCTAGGGACTAGGGAGACCCAGTACTTC.

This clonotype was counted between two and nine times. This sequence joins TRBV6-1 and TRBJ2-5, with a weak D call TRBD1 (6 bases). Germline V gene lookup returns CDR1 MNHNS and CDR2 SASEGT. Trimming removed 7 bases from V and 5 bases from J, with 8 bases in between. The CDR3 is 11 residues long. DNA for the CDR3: TGTGCCAGCAATCAGGGGGAGACCCAGTACTTC. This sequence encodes CASNQGETQYF.

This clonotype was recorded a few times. This CDR3 reads CASSFPGGGTYFSEQYF. The CDR3 DNA sequence: TGTGCCAGCAGTTTCCCTGGTGGGGGCACCTATTTTAGCGAGCAGTACTTC. The J gene is TRBJ2-7, the V gene TRBV12-3 or TRBV12-4; TRBD1 might be the D (6 bases). V lost 3 bases and J 6 bases, leaving 24 bases between the germline ends. The CDR3 covers 17 residues.

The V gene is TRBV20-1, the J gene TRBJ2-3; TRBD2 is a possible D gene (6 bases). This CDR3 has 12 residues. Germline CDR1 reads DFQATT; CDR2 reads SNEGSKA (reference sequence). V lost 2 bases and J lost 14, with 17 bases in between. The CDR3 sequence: CSARLGGKEAYF. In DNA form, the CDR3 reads TGCAGTGCTAGACTTGGGGGGAAGGAGGCGTATTTT.

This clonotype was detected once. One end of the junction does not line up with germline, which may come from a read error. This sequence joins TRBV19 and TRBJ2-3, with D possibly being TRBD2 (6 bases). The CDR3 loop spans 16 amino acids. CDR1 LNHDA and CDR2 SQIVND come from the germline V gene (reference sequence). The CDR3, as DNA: TGTGTCAGTGGTATAAACGCGGGGATACTGACAGATACGCAGTATTTT. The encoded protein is CVSGINAGILTDTQYF. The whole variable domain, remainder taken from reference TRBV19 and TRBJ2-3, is DGGITQSPKYLFRKEGQNVTLSCEQNLNHDAMYWYRQDPGQGLRLIYYSQIVNDFQKGDIAEGYSVSREKKESFPLTVTSAQKNPTAFYLCVSGINAGILTDTQYFGPGTRLTVL.

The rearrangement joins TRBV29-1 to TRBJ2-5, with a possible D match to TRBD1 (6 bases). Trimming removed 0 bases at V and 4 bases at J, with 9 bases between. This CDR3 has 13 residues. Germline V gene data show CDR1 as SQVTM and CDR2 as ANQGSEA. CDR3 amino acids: CSVEEAGVETQYF. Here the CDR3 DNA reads TGCAGCGTTGAAGAGGCAGGGGTAGAGACCCAGTACTTC.

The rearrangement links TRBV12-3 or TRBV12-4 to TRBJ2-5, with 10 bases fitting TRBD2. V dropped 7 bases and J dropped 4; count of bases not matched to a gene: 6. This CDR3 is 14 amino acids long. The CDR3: CASTDSGRSETQYF. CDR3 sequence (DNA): TGTGCCAGCACAGATAGCGGGAGGTCAGAGACCCAGTACTTC.

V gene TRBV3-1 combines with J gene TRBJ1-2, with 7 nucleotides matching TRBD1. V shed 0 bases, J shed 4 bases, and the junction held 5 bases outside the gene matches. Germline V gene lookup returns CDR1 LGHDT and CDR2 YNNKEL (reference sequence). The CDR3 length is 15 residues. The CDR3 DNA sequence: TGTGCCAGCAGCCAAGATATTGAGGGGGCCTATGGCTACACCTTC. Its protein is CASSQDIEGAYGYTF.

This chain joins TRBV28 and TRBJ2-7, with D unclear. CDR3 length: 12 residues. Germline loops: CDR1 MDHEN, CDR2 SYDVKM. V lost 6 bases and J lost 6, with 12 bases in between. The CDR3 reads CASRRSAVEQYF. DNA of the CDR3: TGTGCCAGCAGAAGATCGGCCGTCGAGCAGTACTTC. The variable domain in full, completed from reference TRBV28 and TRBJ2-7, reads DVKVTQSSRYLVKRTGEKVFLECVQDMDHENMFWYRQDPGLGLRLIYFSYDVKMKEKGDIPEGYSVSREKKERFSLILESASTNQTSMYLCASRRSAVEQYFGPGTRLTVT.

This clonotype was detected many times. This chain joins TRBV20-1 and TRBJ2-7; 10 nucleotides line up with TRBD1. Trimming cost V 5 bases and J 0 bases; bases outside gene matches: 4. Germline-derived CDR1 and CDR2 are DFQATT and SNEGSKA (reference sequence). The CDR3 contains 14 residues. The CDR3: CSARTGGSSYEQYF. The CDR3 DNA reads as TGCAGTGCTCGGACAGGGGGTTCCTCCTACGAGCAGTACTTC.

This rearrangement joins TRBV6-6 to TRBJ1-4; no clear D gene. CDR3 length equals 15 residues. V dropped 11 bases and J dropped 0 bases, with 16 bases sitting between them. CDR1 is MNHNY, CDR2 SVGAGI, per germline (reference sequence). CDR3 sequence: CAGTFRSSTNEKLFF. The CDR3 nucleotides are TGTGCCGGCACCTTTCGCAGTTCAACTAATGAAAAACTGTTTTTT.

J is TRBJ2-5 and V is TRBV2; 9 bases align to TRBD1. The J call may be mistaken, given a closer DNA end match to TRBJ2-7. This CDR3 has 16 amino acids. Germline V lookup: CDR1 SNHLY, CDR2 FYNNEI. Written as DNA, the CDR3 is TGTGCCAGCAGTGACCTCCCCGGGACAGGGTACTACGAGCAGTACTTC. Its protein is CASSDLPGTGYYEQYF.

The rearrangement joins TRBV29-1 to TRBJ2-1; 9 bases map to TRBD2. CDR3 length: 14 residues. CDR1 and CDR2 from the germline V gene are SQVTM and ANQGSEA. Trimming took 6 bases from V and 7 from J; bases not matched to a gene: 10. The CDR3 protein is CSVIPGLAANEQFF. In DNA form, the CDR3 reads TGCAGCGTAATCCCGGGACTAGCCGCGAATGAGCAGTTCTTC.

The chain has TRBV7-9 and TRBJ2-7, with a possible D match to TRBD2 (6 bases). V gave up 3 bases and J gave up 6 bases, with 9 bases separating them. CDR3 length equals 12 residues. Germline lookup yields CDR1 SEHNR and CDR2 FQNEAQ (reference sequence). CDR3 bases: TGTGCCAGCAGCTTTATGGGGGGCGAGCAGTACTTC. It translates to CASSFMGGEQYF.

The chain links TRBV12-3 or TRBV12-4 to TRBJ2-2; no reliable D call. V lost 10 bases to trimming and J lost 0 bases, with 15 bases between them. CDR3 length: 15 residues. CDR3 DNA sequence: TGTGCCACCGCAGCTGGCGGAACGAACACCGGGGAGCTGTTTTTT. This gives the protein CATAAGGTNTGELFF.

CDR3 protein: CASSDSGESSYEQYF. DNA for the CDR3: TGCGCCAGCAGTGACTCGGGGGAAAGCTCCTACGAGCAGTACTTC. The rearrangement joins TRBV10-2 to TRBJ2-5, with D maybe TRBD2 (6 bases). The J call may be in error: the DNA end matches TRBJ2-7 better. The length of the CDR3 is 15 residues. Germline lookup yields CDR1 WSHSY and CDR2 SAAADI.